These 11 T cell receptor beta chains came from one sample sequenced in a study of Ad26.COV2.S vaccination and SARS-CoV-2 variants. Treatment described: roughly 19 received Ad26.COV2.S at low or high dose, single or two shots; 5 received placebo; per-sample allocation not given. Sampling happened 63 days after the first vaccine or placebo injection. Libraries were prepared by immunoSEQ multiplex PCR; TCRdb keeps only in-frame clonotypes and omits some of them. The data hold over 450,000 clones, with about 88% observed a single time. Specimen: peripheral blood, collected in a trial of Ad26.COV2.S vaccine versus placebo. These receptors originate from a person aged 18-65 years who received the Ad26.COV2.S COVID-19 vaccine or a placebo.

V gene TRBV19 combines with J gene TRBJ1-1; the D gene is possibly TRBD1 (6 bases). The CDR3 length is 14 residues. Trimming shortened V by 10 bases and J by 0 bases, and 15 bases separated the two germline ends. CDR1 is LNHDA, CDR2 SQIVND, per germline (reference sequence). The CDR3 is CAIHRERLNTEAFF. Here the CDR3 DNA reads TGTGCCATTCACAGGGAACGGCTGAACACTGAAGCTTTCTTT.

The V gene is TRBV6-2 or TRBV6-3, the J gene TRBJ1-2, with 8 bases fitting TRBD1. From germline, CDR1 is MNHEY and CDR2 SVGEGT. This CDR3 is 13 amino acids long. The V and J ends lost 5 bases and 10 bases, in that order; junction bases with no gene match: 9. The chain's CDR3 is CASSTSWTGLYTF. As DNA, the CDR3 is TGTGCCAGCAGTACCTCCTGGACAGGGCTCTACACCTTC.

A single count supports this clone. This sequence joins TRBV6-4 and TRBJ2-1, with 10 bases fitting TRBD2. The length of the CDR3 is 19 residues. Germline V lookup: CDR1 MRHNA, CDR2 SNTAGT. The V segment lost 3 bases and the J segment 5 bases; nucleotides outside the gene matches: 16. DNA of the CDR3: TGTGCCAGCAGTGAAACCGGGACTAGCGTTATTAGGGAGAACAATGAGCAGTTCTTC. As protein: CASSETGTSVIRENNEQFF.

The sample holds one count of this clone. This rearrangement joins TRBV12-3 or TRBV12-4 to TRBJ2-2; D is ambiguous. This CDR3 has 13 amino acids. Trimming shortened V by 1 base and J by 4 bases, and 4 bases separated the two germline ends. CDR3 bases: TGTGCCAGCAGTTTAGTTGTCACCGGGGAGCTGTTTTTT. The encoded protein is CASSLVVTGELFF.

The rearrangement joins TRBV7-8 to TRBJ1-3, with D tentatively TRBD1 (5 bases). This CDR3 is 14 amino acids long. Trimming took 1 base from V and 10 from J, leaving 14 bases between them. Germline V gene sequence: CDR1 SGHVS, CDR2 FQNEAQ. The CDR3 protein is CASSLDGYRGTIYF. The CDR3 nucleotides are TGTGCCAGCAGCTTAGATGGATACCGGGGGACCATATATTTT.

The CDR3 sequence is CASTGSFGINEQYF. CDR3 nucleotides: TGTGCCTCTACGGGGAGTTTCGGAATCAACGAGCAGTACTTC. V is TRBV2 and J is TRBJ2-7, with D possibly being TRBD2 (5 bases). V dropped 11 bases and J dropped 5 bases, with 22 bases sitting between them. CDR1 and CDR2 from the germline V gene are SNHLY and FYNNEI. The CDR3 is 14 residues long.

This clone showed up just a few times. CDR3 DNA sequence: TGTGCCAGTAGAGCAAGCAGCTCCTATAATTCACCCCTCCACTTT. Its protein is CASRASSSYNSPLHF. The chain employs TRBV19 and TRBJ1-6; D is ambiguous. This CDR3 spans 15 amino acids. Trimming took 6 bases from V and 0 from J, leaving 9 bases between them. Germline V gives CDR1 LNHDA, CDR2 SQIVND (reference sequence).

This clone was seen more than once but under ten times. The V call is TRBV28, the J call TRBJ2-7; no reliable D call. V shed 6 bases and J shed 2 bases, with 14 bases lying between them. CDR1 and CDR2 (germline): MDHEN, SYDVKM. This CDR3 spans 14 amino acids. The DNA of the CDR3 is TGTGCCAGCAGCCCCTGGACGGTCCCCTACGAGCAGTACTTC. It codes for CASSPWTVPYEQYF.

This chain connects TRBV6-1 to TRBJ1-4; the D gene is possibly TRBD1 (5 bases). Germline CDR1 is MNHNS and CDR2 is SASEGT. CDR3 length: 17 residues. V was cut by 0 bases and J by 5 bases, with 16 bases left in between. The CDR3 coding sequence is TGTGCCAGCAGTGAAGCTTATCTATTCGGGGGGAATGAAAAACTGTTTTTT. This codes for CASSEAYLFGGNEKLFF.

The genes are TRBV2 and TRBJ2-1; D possibly corresponds to TRBD1 (5 bases). The length of the CDR3 is 15 residues. V was cut by 3 bases and J by 0 bases, with 9 bases left in between. CDR1 is SNHLY, CDR2 FYNNEI, per germline. CDR3 region: CASSEGHSSYNEQFF. The CDR3 bases are TGTGCCAGCAGTGAGGGGCATAGCTCCTACAATGAGCAGTTCTTC. Full variable domain (outside the CDR3, taken from reference TRBV2 and TRBJ2-1): EPEVTQTPSHQVTQMGQEVILRCVPISNHLYFYWYRQILGQKVEFLVSFYNNEISEKSEIFDDQFSVERPDGSNFTLKIRSTKLEDSAMYFCASSEGHSSYNEQFFGPGTRLTVL.

This clone turned up a few times. The rearrangement joins TRBV29-1 to TRBJ2-3; 12 bases fit TRBD2. The CDR3 is 14 residues long. Germline CDR1 SQVTM, CDR2 ANQGSEA. The V gene end was trimmed by 6 bases and the J gene end by 4 bases; junction bases not matched to a gene: 5. In nucleotides, the CDR3 is TGCAGCGTAGAGACTAGCGGGGGAGCAGATACGCAGTATTTT. Its protein is CSVETSGGADTQYF.